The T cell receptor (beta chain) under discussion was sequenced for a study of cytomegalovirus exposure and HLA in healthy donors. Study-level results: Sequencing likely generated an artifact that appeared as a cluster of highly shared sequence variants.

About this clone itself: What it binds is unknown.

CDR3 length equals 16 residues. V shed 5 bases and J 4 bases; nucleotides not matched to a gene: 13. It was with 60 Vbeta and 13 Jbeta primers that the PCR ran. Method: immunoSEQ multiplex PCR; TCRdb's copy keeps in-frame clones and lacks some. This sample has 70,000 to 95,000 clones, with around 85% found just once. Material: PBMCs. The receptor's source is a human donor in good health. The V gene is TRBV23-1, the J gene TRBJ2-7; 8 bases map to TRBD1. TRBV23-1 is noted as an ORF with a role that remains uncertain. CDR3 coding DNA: TGCGCCAGCAGTGCCGCCACCGGACAGGGACCGTACGAGCAGTACTTC. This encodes CASSAATGQGPYEQYF.